The clone carrying this T cell receptor beta chain occurred many times. Each CDR3 protein is one row after TCRdb ran MiXCR on the 5' RACE reads. This table holds 500,000 to 550,000 distinct CDR3 sequences, approximately 20% found once. The data were taken from a study of identical twins. Germline-derived CDR1 and CDR2 are MNHEY and SVGAGI. The CDR3 has 11 residues. This sample was also put to use in a study of yellow fever vaccine responses in identical twins.

The source is a woman under 30 in good health. The specimen sequenced was CD4+ T cells sorted from blood. V gene TRBV6-5 combines with J gene TRBJ1-1; unclear D gene. CDR3 amino acids: CESELNTEAFF. The CDR3 nucleotides are TGTGAATCCGAACTGAACACTGAAGCTTTCTTT.